The clone carrying this TCR beta chain occurred a few times. Its antigen remains unknown. This sample includes further DNA sequences coding for the same CDR3. The CDR3 loop spans 16 amino acids. Per germline, CDR1 GTSNPN and CDR2 SVGIG (reference sequence). The trim removed 3 bases at V and 2 bases at J, leaving 9 bases unmatched. Investigators did not record CMV serostatus for this donor. This specimen belongs to a study of cytomegalovirus exposure and HLA in healthy donors. The study's findings and limits: In an earlier analysis, most TCR beta V segments were productive about 87% or about 30% of the time. It was likely that a cluster of highly shared sequence variants was a sequencing artifact.

A multiplex PCR was run with 60 Vbeta primers and 13 Jbeta primers. Sequencing used immunoSEQ multiplex PCR; TCRdb keeps in-frame clones, though not all of them. Of around 90,000 clones in the sample, roughly 60% were seen once. The TCR comes from a human donor in good health. This chain joins TRBV30 and TRBJ2-5; 10 positions match TRBD2. Sequencing was performed on PBMCs. The CDR3, as DNA: TGTGCCTGGAGCAAGGCTAGCGGGGGTTCACAAGAGACCCAGTACTTC. It translates to CAWSKASGGSQETQYF.